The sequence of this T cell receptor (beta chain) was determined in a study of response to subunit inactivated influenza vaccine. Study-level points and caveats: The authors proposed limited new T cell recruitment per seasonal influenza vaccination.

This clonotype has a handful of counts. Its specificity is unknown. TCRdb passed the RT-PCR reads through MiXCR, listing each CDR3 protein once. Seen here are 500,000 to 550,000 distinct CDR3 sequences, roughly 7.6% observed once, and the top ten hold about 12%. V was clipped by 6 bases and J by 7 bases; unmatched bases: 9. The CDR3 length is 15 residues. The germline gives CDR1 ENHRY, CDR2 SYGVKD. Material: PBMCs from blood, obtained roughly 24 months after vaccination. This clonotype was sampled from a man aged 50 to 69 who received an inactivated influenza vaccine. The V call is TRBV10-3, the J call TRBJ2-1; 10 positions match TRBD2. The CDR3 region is CAIRDLAGGTNEQFF. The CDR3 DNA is TGTGCCATCAGGGACTTAGCGGGGGGCACGAATGAGCAGTTCTTC.